This T cell receptor (beta chain) is from a study of CD8 T cells in ankylosing spondylitis. The study's findings and limits: In the blood and synovial fluid of reactive arthritis, some motif variants had been previously reported. Characteristic, it appeared, of ankylosing spondylitis blood was a TCR beta motif of about eight highly homologous variants.

Researchers built TCR beta libraries using quantitative 5'-RACE with molecular barcodes. One entry per CDR3 protein, called by TCRdb with MiXCR from the 5' RACE reads. The data hold some 250,000 distinct CDR3 sequences, with 20% to 30% observed a single time. In its sample, this clonotype was seen many times. No antigen is known for it. Germline assignment: CDR1 MNHEY and CDR2 SVGEGT. Trimming pared 2 bases from V and 4 bases from J, leaving 12 bases between. This CDR3 has 15 amino acids. This receptor was obtained from a male donor with ankylosing spondylitis or in good health (not recorded which). The chain uses TRBV6-2 or TRBV6-3 and TRBJ2-1; D tentatively reads TRBD1 or TRBD2 (5 bases each). Sequencing was performed on blood, either unsorted or a sorted T cell fraction (not recorded which). The CDR3 here is CASSYQGREYNEQFF. CDR3 nucleotides: TGTGCCAGCAGTTACCAGGGCCGGGAATACAATGAGCAGTTCTTC.